This entry describes one TCR beta chain. Sequencing was performed with immunoSEQ multiplex PCR; in TCRdb, only in-frame clones are kept and a portion is missing. The repertoire holds 75,000 or so clones, with approximately 90% as singletons. These data originate in a study of blood T cell repertoires in COVID-19. Across the study: The analysed material was cDNA or gDNA that came from T cells, B-cell-depleted T cells, or PBMCs.

This clonotype was obtained from a woman of 80 years or more with active or convalescent COVID-19. Sequencing was performed on peripheral blood.

The CDR3 nucleotides are TGTGCCAGCAGCCAAGACAGGGGGCGCACAGATACGCAGTATTTT. Its translation is CASSQDRGRTDTQYF. The V gene is TRBV5-4, the J gene TRBJ2-3, with 10 bases that match TRBD1. From germline, CDR1 is SGHNT and CDR2 YYREEE (reference sequence). V lost 4 bases to trimming and J lost 1 base; unmatched junction nucleotides: 3. CDR3 size: 15 residues.